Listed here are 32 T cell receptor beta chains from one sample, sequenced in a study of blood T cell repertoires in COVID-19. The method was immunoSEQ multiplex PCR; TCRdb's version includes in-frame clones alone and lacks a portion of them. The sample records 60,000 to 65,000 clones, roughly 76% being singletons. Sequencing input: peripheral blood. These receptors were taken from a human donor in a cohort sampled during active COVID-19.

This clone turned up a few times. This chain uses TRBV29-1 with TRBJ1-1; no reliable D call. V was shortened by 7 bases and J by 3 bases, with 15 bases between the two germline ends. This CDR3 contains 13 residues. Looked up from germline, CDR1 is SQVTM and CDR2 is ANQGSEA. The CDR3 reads CSASRGRDTEAFF. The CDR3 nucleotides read TGCAGCGCCTCGCGGGGAAGGGACACTGAAGCTTTCTTT.

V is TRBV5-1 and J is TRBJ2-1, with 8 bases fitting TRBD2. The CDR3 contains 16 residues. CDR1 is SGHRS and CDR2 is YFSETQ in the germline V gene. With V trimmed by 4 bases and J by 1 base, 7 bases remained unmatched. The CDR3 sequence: CASSPAGGQSYNEQFF. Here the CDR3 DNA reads TGCGCCAGCAGCCCGGCGGGGGGCCAGTCCTACAATGAGCAGTTCTTC.

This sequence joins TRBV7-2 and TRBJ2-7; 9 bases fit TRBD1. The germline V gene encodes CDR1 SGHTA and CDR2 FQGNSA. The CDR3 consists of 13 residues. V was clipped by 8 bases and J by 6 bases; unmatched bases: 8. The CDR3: CASGDRVSVEQYF. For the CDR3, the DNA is TGTGCCAGCGGGGACAGGGTGTCAGTCGAGCAGTACTTC.

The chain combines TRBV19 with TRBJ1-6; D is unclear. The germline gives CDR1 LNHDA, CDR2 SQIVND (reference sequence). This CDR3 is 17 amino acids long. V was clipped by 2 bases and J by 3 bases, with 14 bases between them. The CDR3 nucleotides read TGTGCCAGTAGTATACGGTCCCAGGCGAACTATAATTCACCCCTCCACTTT. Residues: CASSIRSQANYNSPLHF.

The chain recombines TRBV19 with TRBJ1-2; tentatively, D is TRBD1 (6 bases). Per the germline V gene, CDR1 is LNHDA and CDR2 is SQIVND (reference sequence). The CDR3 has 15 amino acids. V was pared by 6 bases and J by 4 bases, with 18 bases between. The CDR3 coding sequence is TGTGCCAGTAGCCCCTCCTACAGGGCCCGCTATGGCTACACCTTC. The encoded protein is CASSPSYRARYGYTF.

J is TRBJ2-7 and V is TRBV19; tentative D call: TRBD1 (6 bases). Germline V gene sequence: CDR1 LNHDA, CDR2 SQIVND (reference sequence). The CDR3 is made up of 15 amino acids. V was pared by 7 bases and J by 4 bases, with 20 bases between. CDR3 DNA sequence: TGTGCCAGTATGTCAAACCGGGACAAGAAATACGAGCAGTACTTC. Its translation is CASMSNRDKKYEQYF.

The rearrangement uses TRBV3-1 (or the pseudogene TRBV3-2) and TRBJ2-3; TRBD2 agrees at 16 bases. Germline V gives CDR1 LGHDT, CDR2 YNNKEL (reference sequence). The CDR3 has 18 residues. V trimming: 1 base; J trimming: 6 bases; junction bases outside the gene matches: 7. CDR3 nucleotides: TGTGCCAGCAGCCAAGGTCCGGGACTAGCGGGGGGGCCTGATACGCAGTATTTT. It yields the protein CASSQGPGLAGGPDTQYF.

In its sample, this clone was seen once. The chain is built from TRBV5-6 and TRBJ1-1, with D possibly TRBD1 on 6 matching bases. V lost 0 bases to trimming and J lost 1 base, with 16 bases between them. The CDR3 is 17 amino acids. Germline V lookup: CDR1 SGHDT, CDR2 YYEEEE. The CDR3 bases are TGTGCCAGCAGCTTGGTGTGGGCAGGGGCCAAGAACACTGAAGCTTTCTTT. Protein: CASSLVWAGAKNTEAFF.

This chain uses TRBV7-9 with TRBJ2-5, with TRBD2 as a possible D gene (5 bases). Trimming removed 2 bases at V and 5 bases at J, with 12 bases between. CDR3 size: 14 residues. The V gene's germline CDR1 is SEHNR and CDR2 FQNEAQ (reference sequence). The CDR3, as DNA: TGTGCCAGCAGCTTACATACGGAGCGGGAGACCCAGTACTTC. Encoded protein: CASSLHTERETQYF.

The DNA for the CDR3 is TGTGCCAGCAGTTTCCCCGGGGGGAAGACCCACTACGAGCAGTACTTC. It encodes CASSFPGGKTHYEQYF. The chain links TRBV6-6 to TRBJ2-7, with TRBD2 matching over 7 bases. Unmatched junction bases numbered 12, after V lost 4 bases and J lost 3 bases. The CDR3 is 16 residues long. Germline assignment: CDR1 MNHNY and CDR2 SVGAGI (reference sequence).

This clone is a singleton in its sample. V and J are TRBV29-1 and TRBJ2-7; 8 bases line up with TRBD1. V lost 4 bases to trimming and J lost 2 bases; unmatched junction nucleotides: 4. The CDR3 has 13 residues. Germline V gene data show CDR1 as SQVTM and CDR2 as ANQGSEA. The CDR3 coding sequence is TGCAGCGTTGGACAGGGGCCCACCTACGAGCAGTACTTC. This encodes CSVGQGPTYEQYF.

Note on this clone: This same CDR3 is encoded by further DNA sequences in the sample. The DNA for the CDR3 is TGCGCCAGCAGCTTGGGTAGCGGGGGCAGCACAGATACGCAGTATTTT. Translated: CASSLGSGGSTDTQYF. This chain links TRBV5-1 with TRBJ2-3, with 9 bases aligning to TRBD2. The CDR3 consists of 16 residues. Germline trimming cut 0 bases from V and 0 bases from J; bases unmatched to any gene: 2. Germline lookup yields CDR1 SGHRS and CDR2 YFSETQ.

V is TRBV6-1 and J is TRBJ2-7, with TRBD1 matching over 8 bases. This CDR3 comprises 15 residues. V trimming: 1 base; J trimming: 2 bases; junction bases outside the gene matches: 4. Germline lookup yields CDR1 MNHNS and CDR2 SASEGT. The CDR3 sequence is CASSEGTGRTYEQYF. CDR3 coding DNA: TGTGCCAGCAGTGAAGGGACAGGGAGAACCTACGAGCAGTACTTC.

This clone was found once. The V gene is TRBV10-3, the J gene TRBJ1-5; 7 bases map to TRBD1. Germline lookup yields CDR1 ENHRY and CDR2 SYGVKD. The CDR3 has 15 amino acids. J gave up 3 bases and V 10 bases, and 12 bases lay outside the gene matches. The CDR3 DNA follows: TGTGCCACCTCTGGGGGGACAGCTATCAATCAGCCCCAGCATTTT. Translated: CATSGGTAINQPQHF.

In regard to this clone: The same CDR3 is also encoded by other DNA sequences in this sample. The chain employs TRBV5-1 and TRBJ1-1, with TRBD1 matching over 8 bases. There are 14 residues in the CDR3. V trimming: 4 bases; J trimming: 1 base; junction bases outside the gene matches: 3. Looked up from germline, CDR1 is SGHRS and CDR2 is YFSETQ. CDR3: CASSPGTGNTEAFF. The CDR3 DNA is TGCGCCAGCAGCCCCGGGACAGGGAACACTGAAGCTTTCTTT.

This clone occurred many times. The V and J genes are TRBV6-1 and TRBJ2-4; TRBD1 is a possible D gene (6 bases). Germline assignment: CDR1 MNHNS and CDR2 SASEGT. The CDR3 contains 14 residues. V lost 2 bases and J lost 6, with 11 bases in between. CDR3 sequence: CASSEYRERNIQYF. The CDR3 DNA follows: TGTGCCAGCAGTGAATACAGGGAAAGAAACATTCAGTACTTC.

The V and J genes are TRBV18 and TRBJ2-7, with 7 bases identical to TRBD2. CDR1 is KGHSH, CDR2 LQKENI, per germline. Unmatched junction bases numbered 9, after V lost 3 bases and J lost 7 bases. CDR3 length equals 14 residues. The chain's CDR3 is CASSPGPGGWEQYF. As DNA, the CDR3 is TGTGCCAGCTCACCTGGCCCGGGGGGTTGGGAGCAGTACTTC.

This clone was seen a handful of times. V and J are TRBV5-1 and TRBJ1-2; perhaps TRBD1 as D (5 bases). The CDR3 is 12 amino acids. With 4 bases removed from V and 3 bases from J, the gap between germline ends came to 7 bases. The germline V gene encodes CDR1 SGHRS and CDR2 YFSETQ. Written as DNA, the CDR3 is TGCGCCAGCAGCACGGGGGACTATGGCTACACCTTC. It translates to CASSTGDYGYTF.

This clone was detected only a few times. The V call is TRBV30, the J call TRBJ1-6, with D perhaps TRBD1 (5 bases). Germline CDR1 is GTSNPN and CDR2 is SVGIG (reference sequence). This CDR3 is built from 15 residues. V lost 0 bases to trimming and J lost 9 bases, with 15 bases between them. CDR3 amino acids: CAWSVTGTLGSPLHF. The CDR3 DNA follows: TGTGCCTGGAGTGTGACCGGGACTTTGGGTTCACCCCTCCACTTT. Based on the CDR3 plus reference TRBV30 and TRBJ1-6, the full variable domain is SQTIHQWPATLVQPVGSPLSLECTVEGTSNPNLYWYRQAAGRGLQLLFYSVGIGQISSEVPQNLSASRPQDRQFILSSKKLLLSDSGFYLCAWSVTGTLGSPLHFGNGTRLTVT.

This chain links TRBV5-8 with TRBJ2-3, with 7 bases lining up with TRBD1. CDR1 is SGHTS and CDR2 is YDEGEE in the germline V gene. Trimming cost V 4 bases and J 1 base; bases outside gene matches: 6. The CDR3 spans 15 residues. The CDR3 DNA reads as TGTGCCAGCAGCCAGGGACAGACCCGCACAGATACGCAGTATTTT. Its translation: CASSQGQTRTDTQYF. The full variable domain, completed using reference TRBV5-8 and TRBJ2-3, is EAGVTQSPTHLIKTRGQQATLRCSPISGHTSVYWYQQALGLGLQFLLWYDEGEERNRGNFPPRFSGRQFPNYSSELNVNALELEDSALYLCASSQGQTRTDTQYFGPGTRLTVL.

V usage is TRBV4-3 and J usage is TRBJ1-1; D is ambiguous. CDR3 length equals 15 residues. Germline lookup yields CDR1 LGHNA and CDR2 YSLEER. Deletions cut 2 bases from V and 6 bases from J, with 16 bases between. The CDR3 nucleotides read TGCGCCAGCAGCCAATTTTTAAGTCTGAGGGCTGAAGCTTTCTTT. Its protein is CASSQFLSLRAEAFF.

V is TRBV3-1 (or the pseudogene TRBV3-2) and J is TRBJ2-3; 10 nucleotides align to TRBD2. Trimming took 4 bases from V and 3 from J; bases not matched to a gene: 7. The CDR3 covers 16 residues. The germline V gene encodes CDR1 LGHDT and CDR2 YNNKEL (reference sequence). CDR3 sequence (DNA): TGTGCCAGCAGCCCCCGGGGTAGCGGGGGGACAGATACGCAGTATTTT. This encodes CASSPRGSGGTDTQYF.

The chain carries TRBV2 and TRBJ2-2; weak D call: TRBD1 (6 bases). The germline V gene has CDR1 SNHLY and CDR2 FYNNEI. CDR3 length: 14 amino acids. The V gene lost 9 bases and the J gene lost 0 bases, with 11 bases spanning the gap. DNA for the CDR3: TGTGCCAGTCAACAGGGCGCGAACACCGGGGAGCTGTTTTTT. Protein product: CASQQGANTGELFF.

The CDR3 protein is CASSLQTSLYEQYF. CDR3 nucleotides: TGTGCCAGCAGCCTTCAGACTAGCCTCTACGAGCAGTACTTC. This chain connects TRBV7-3 to TRBJ2-7, with TRBD2 matching 7 bases. J was trimmed by 3 bases and V by 5 bases; bases with no gene match: 7. CDR3 size: 14 residues. The germline CDR1 and CDR2 sequences are SGHTA and FQGTGA.

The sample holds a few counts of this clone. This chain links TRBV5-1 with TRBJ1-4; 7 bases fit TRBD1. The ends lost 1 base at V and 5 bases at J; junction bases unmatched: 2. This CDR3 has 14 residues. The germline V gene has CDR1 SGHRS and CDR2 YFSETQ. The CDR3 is CASSLSGQNEKLFF. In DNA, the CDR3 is TGCGCCAGCAGCTTGTCGGGACAGAATGAAAAACTGTTTTTT.

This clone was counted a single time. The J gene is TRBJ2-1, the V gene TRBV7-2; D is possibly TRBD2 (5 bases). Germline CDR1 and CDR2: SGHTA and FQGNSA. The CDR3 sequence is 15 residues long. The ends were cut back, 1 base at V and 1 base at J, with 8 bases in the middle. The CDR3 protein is CASSLVSGSYNEQFF. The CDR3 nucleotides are TGTGCCAGCAGCTTAGTGTCGGGATCCTACAATGAGCAGTTCTTC.

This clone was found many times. This CDR3 reads CAWSVGGGTDTQYF. DNA of the CDR3: TGTGCCTGGAGTGTAGGCGGGGGCACAGATACGCAGTATTTT. The V gene is TRBV30, the J gene TRBJ2-3; perhaps TRBD2 as D (6 bases). Trimming took off 0 bases at V and 1 base at J, with 8 bases between the two ends. Germline V gene data show CDR1 as GTSNPN and CDR2 as SVGIG (reference sequence). The CDR3 length is 14 residues.

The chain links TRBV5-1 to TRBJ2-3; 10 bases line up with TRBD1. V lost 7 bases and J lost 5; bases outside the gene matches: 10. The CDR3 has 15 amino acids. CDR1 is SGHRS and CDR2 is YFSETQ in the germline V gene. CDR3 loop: CASAGTGVRLDTQYF. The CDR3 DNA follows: TGCGCCAGCGCCGGGACAGGGGTTAGGCTAGATACGCAGTATTTT. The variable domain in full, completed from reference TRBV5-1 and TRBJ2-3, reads KAGVTQTPRYLIKTRGQQVTLSCSPISGHRSVSWYQQTPGQGLQFLFEYFSETQRNKGNFPGRFSGRQFSNSRSEMNVSTLELGDSALYLCASAGTGVRLDTQYFGPGTRLTVL.

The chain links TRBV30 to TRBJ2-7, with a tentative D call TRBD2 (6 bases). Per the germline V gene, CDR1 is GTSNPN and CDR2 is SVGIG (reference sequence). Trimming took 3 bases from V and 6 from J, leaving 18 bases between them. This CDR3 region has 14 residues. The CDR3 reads CAWRTRGGSREQYF. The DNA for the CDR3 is TGTGCCTGGAGGACGCGAGGAGGGAGTCGCGAGCAGTACTTC.

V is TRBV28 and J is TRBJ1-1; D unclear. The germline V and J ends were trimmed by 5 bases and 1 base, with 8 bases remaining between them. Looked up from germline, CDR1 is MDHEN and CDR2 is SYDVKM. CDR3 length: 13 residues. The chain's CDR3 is CASSLSWNTEAFF. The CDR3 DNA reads TGTGCCAGCAGTCTTTCTTGGAACACTGAAGCTTTCTTT.

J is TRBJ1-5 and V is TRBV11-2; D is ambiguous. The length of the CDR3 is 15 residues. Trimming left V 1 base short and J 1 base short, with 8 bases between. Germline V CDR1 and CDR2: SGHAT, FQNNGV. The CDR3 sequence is CASSLVPKSNQPQHF. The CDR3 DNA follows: TGTGCCAGCAGCTTAGTCCCTAAGAGCAATCAGCCCCAGCATTTT. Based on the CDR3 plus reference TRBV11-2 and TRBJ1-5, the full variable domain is EAGVAQSPRYKIIEKRQSVAFWCNPISGHATLYWYQQILGQGPKLLIQFQNNGVVDDSQLPKDRFSAERLKGVDSTLKIQPAKLEDSAVYLCASSLVPKSNQPQHFGDGTRLSIL.

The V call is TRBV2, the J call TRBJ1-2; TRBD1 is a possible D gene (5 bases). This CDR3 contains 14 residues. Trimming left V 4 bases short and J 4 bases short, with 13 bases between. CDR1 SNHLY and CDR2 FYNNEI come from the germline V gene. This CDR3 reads CASSVKTESYGYTF. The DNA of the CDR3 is TGTGCCAGCAGTGTCAAGACAGAAAGCTATGGCTACACCTTC.